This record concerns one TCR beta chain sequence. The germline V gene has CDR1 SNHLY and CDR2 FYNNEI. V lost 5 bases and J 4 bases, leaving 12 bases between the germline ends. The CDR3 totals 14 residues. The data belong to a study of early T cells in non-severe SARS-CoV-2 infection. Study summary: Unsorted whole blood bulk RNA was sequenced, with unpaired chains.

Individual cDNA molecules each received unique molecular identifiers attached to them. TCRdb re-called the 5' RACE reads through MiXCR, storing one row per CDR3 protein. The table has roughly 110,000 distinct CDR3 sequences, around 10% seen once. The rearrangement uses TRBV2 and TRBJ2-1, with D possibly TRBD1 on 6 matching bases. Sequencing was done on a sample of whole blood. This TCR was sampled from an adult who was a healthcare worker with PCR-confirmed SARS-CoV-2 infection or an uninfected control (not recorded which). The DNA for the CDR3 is TGTGCCAGCAGTAGAGGACAGATTTACAATGAGCAGTTCTTC. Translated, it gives CASSRGQIYNEQFF.